The 14 T cell receptor beta chains listed next were all sequenced from one sample in a study of blood T cell repertoires in COVID-19. Some clones are missing from TCRdb's copy, which holds only in-frame ones; the method was immunoSEQ multiplex PCR. The sample carries about 130,000 clones, approximately 80% recorded once. The sequenced material came from peripheral blood. The receptors stem from a man aged 70 or older with acute or convalescent COVID-19.

The chain links TRBV6-5 to TRBJ1-2, with 7 bases lining up with TRBD1. CDR3 length: 13 amino acids. Germline assignment: CDR1 MNHEY and CDR2 SVGAGI. Trimming removed 7 bases from V and 2 bases from J; junction bases left unmatched: 4. The CDR3 nucleotides read TGTGCCAGCACGGACAGGAGGAACTATGGCTACACCTTC. It specifies CASTDRRNYGYTF.

CDR3 in DNA: TGTGCCAGCAGTTACTCGAGGGACAGCTTAGAGACCCAGTACTTC. It specifies CASSYSRDSLETQYF. The chain recombines TRBV6-5 with TRBJ2-5; 7 nucleotides agree with TRBD1. The germline V gene encodes CDR1 MNHEY and CDR2 SVGAGI. The CDR3 spans 15 residues. With V trimmed by 0 bases and J by 4 bases, 5 bases remained unmatched.

The chain recombines TRBV5-1 with TRBJ2-5; 7 positions match TRBD2. The ends lost 4 bases at V and 5 bases at J; junction bases unmatched: 8. Germline lookup yields CDR1 SGHRS and CDR2 YFSETQ. This CDR3 contains 14 residues. The chain's CDR3 is CASSPGLPTETQYF. The CDR3 DNA sequence: TGCGCCAGCAGCCCGGGACTACCTACGGAGACCCAGTACTTC.

The chain combines TRBV27 with TRBJ2-7; D perhaps matches TRBD1 (6 bases). CDR1 is MNHEY and CDR2 is SMNVEV in the germline V gene (reference sequence). CDR3 length: 13 amino acids. V was cut by 3 bases and J by 3 bases, with 9 bases left in between. The DNA for the CDR3 is TGTGCCAGCAGTTTCGGCAGGGGCTACGAGCAGTACTTC. Translated: CASSFGRGYEQYF.

The rearrangement joins TRBV7-6 to TRBJ2-5; possibly TRBD2 for D (6 bases). V lost 4 bases and J 5 bases, leaving 26 bases between the germline ends. The CDR3 has 18 amino acids. Germline lookup yields CDR1 SGHVS and CDR2 FNYEAQ. CDR3: CASSSPGLMGLTRETQYF. CDR3 DNA: TGTGCCAGCAGCTCGCCTGGATTGATGGGACTTACTAGGGAGACCCAGTACTTC.

This chain's CDR3 is CASSQTGDSGNTIYF. In nucleotides, the CDR3 is TGTGCCAGCAGCCAAACAGGCGACTCTGGAAACACCATATATTTT. The V gene is TRBV3-1 (or the pseudogene TRBV3-2), the J gene TRBJ1-3; D might be TRBD1 (5 bases). This CDR3 region has 15 residues. Germline CDR1 is LGHDT and CDR2 is YNNKEL (reference sequence). V was cut by 2 bases and J by 0 bases, with 8 bases left in between.

In nucleotides, the CDR3 is TGTGCCAGCAGCCAAGGGCAGGGTGGCAATCAGCCCCAGCATTTT. This translates into CASSQGQGGNQPQHF. This chain connects TRBV4-2 to TRBJ1-5, with a weak D call TRBD1 (5 bases). Trimming shortened V by 1 base and J by 2 bases, and 9 bases separated the two germline ends. The CDR3 spans 15 residues. The germline V gene encodes CDR1 LGHNA and CDR2 YNFKEQ.

This clone came up once. The chain uses TRBV2 and TRBJ1-2; TRBD1 agrees at 7 bases. Germline values: CDR1 SNHLY, CDR2 FYNNEI. V lost 3 bases, J lost 4 bases, and 8 bases stayed unmatched. The CDR3 consists of 15 residues. The DNA for the CDR3 is TGTGCCAGCAGTGACTTGGGACAGCAAGCCTATGGCTACACCTTC. Its translation is CASSDLGQQAYGYTF.

The V call is TRBV2, the J call TRBJ2-3; weak D call: TRBD2 (5 bases). This CDR3 is 12 amino acids long. Germline-derived CDR1 and CDR2 are SNHLY and FYNNEI. The V end was cut by 1 base, the J end by 7 bases, with 6 bases between. CDR3 protein: CASSEGTHTQYF. The CDR3 region has the DNA TGTGCCAGCAGTGAAGGGACTCATACGCAGTATTTT.

The rearrangement joins TRBV3-1 (or the pseudogene TRBV3-2) to TRBJ2-1; 15 positions agree with TRBD2. Germline V lookup: CDR1 LGHDT, CDR2 YNNKEL (reference sequence). The CDR3 consists of 17 residues. J was trimmed by 7 bases and V by 4 bases; bases with no gene match: 8. The CDR3 region is CASSPWTSGGVGNEQFF. The DNA of the CDR3 is TGTGCCAGCAGCCCATGGACTAGCGGGGGGGTAGGAAATGAGCAGTTCTTC.

This clone showed up just a few times. In DNA, the CDR3 is TGTGCCTGGACCCCGGGACAGCCGGGCAGGGAGACCCAGTACTTC. Protein product: CAWTPGQPGRETQYF. The chain couples TRBV30 to TRBJ2-5; 7 nucleotides line up with TRBD1. Germline CDR1 reads GTSNPN; CDR2 reads SVGIG (reference sequence). This CDR3 region has 15 residues. V gave up 4 bases and J gave up 5 bases; unmatched junction bases: 13.

The chain recombines TRBV3-1 (or the pseudogene TRBV3-2) with TRBJ1-4; 8 bases agree with TRBD1. Germline trimming cut 3 bases from V and 9 bases from J; bases unmatched to any gene: 6. Germline loops: CDR1 LGHDT, CDR2 YNNKEL (reference sequence). The CDR3 totals 14 residues. CDR3 DNA sequence: TGTGCCAGCAGCCATTCCGGGACAGGCAAAAAACTGTTTTTT. It encodes CASSHSGTGKKLFF.

This clone occurred once. The chain employs TRBV2 and TRBJ2-7, with D possibly matching TRBD1 (5 bases). This CDR3 contains 14 residues. From germline, CDR1 is SNHLY and CDR2 FYNNEI. The V end lost 9 bases, the J end lost 0 bases, and 15 bases lay between the germline ends. In DNA, the CDR3 is TGTGCCAGTATGAGCTCCAGGGACTCCTACGAGCAGTACTTC. Amino acids: CASMSSRDSYEQYF.

The chain links TRBV12-2 to TRBJ1-4. TRBV12-2 is a known pseudogene. This CDR3 comprises 10 residues. The CDR3 sequence is CASRSEKLFF. CDR3 nucleotides: TGTGCAAGTCGTTCGGAAAAACTGTTTTTT.